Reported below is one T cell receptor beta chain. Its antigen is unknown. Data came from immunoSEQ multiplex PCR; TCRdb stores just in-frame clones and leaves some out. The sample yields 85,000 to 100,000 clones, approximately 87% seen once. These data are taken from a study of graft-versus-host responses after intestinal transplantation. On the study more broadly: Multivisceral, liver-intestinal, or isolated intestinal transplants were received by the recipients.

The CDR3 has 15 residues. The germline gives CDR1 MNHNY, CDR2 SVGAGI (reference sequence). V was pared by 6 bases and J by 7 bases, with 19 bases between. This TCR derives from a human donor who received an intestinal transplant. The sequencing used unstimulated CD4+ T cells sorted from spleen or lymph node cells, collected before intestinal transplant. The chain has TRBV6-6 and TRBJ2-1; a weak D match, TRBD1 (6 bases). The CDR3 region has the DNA TGTGCCAGCAGCCTCCAGCGTAGTCAGGGGAATGAGCAGTTCTTC. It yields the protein CASSLQRSQGNEQFF.